This T cell receptor beta chain was sequenced for a study of blood T cell repertoires in COVID-19. Looked up from germline, CDR1 is MDHEN and CDR2 is SYDVKM. Trimming took off 6 bases at V and 7 bases at J, with 13 bases between the two ends. This CDR3 spans 14 amino acids. Libraries were prepared by immunoSEQ multiplex PCR; TCRdb keeps only in-frame clonotypes and omits some of them. The sample includes approximately 260,000 clones, around 86% of them seen just once. The receptor was derived from a man over 45 with acute or convalescent COVID-19. The sample consisted of peripheral blood. This chain links TRBV28 with TRBJ1-6; TRBD1 might be the D (5 bases). The CDR3 region is CASRRAGDNSPLHF. DNA of the CDR3: TGTGCCAGCAGACGGGCGGGGGACAATTCACCCCTCCACTTT.